One sample yielded the 10 T cell receptor beta chains listed below, sequenced in a study of blood T cells in healthy people across ages. The authors ran a second PCR of about 7 to 11 cycles using a sample-barcoded 5' primer and a J-beta primer mix. A single record per CDR3 protein comes from TCRdb applying MiXCR to the 5' RACE reads. The data contain 1.5 million to 2 million distinct CDR3 sequences, approximately 50% of them singletons. Sequencing was performed on blood. These receptors were collected from a woman aged 40 to 50 in good health.

This clonotype was found once. The V call is TRBV20-1, the J call TRBJ2-7, with a tentative D call TRBD2 (6 bases). The V end was cut by 5 bases, the J end by 4 bases, with 18 bases between. Germline values: CDR1 DFQATT, CDR2 SNEGSKA (reference sequence). This CDR3 has 14 residues. The CDR3 loop is CSASSLSGEYEQYF. CDR3 coding DNA: TGCAGTGCTTCTTCCCTGTCGGGGGAATACGAGCAGTACTTC.

The chain joins TRBV20-1 to TRBJ1-5; 8 bases are a match to TRBD1. Germline CDR1 reads DFQATT; CDR2 reads SNEGSKA (reference sequence). The CDR3 totals 12 residues. Germline trimming cut 5 bases from V and 7 bases from J; bases unmatched to any gene: 4. The CDR3: CSALDRGQPQHF. CDR3 bases: TGCAGTGCTTTAGACAGGGGCCAGCCCCAGCATTTT.

The count of this clonotype is one. The chain recombines TRBV4-1 with TRBJ1-5; the D is unclear. The CDR3 spans 16 residues. Per the germline V gene, CDR1 is MGHRA and CDR2 is YSYEKL. V was clipped by 0 bases and J by 2 bases, with 11 bases between them. The CDR3 DNA is TGCGCCAGCAGCCAAGAGGAAGGGATACGCAATCAGCCCCAGCATTTT. Its translation: CASSQEEGIRNQPQHF.

CDR3: CASSSTGTGVSPLHF. The DNA for the CDR3 is TGTGCCAGCAGTTCAACCGGGACAGGGGTGTCACCCCTCCACTTT. This sequence joins TRBV27 and TRBJ1-6; 10 nucleotides align to TRBD1. The junction had 7 bases not matched to a gene; V was cut back by 4 bases and J by 10 bases. Germline V CDR1 and CDR2: MNHEY, SMNVEV (reference sequence). The CDR3 runs 15 residues.

The sample holds a few counts of this clonotype. The V call is TRBV7-2, the J call TRBJ2-5, with 12 bases aligning to TRBD2. The J call may be mistaken, given a closer DNA end match to TRBJ2-7. CDR1 and CDR2 from the germline V gene are SGHTA and FQGNSA. The CDR3 sequence is 15 residues long. CDR3: CASSLELAGGNEQYF. The CDR3 DNA sequence: TGTGCCAGCAGCTTAGAACTAGCGGGGGGCAACGAGCAGTACTTC.

A few counts support this clonotype. The genes are TRBV27 and TRBJ1-6; D might be TRBD1 (5 bases). The CDR3 has 15 residues. Germline assignment: CDR1 MNHEY and CDR2 SMNVEV (reference sequence). V was pared by 3 bases and J by 4 bases, with 10 bases between. The CDR3 reads CASSFQGLYNSPLHF. The CDR3 DNA reads as TGTGCCAGCAGTTTCCAGGGCCTTTATAATTCACCCCTCCACTTT.

This chain joins TRBV6-2 or TRBV6-3 and TRBJ2-1; no clear D. V dropped 6 bases and J dropped 6 bases, with 9 bases sitting between them. Germline assignment: CDR1 MNHEY and CDR2 SVGEGT. The CDR3 length is 12 residues. CDR3 DNA: TGTGCCAGCAGATCAGTATTCAATGAGCAGTTCTTC. Its translation: CASRSVFNEQFF.

This clonotype has more than one count but fewer than ten. The V call is TRBV12-3 or TRBV12-4, the J call TRBJ2-7; 7 bases are a match to TRBD2. V was pared by 2 bases and J by 2 bases, with 6 bases of the junction left unmatched. The CDR3 has 15 amino acids. Here the CDR3 DNA reads TGTGCCAGCAGTTTATTTCGGGGGGTCCCCTACGAGCAGTACTTC. Protein: CASSLFRGVPYEQYF.

This clonotype occurred a few times. V gene TRBV15 combines with J gene TRBJ2-3, with D perhaps matching TRBD2 (6 bases). Germline V lookup: CDR1 LNHNV, CDR2 YYDKDF (reference sequence). Trimming shortened V by 4 bases and J by 6 bases, and 11 bases separated the two germline ends. This CDR3 has 13 residues. CDR3 nucleotide sequence: TGTGCCACCAGCATCGGAGGGGTGGATACGCAGTATTTT. Translating gives CATSIGGVDTQYF.

The rearrangement uses TRBV28 and TRBJ2-3; D is possibly TRBD2 (6 bases). Germline CDR1 is MDHEN and CDR2 is SYDVKM. V lost 8 bases, J lost 2 bases, and 14 bases lay in between. The CDR3 spans 14 residues. The CDR3 protein is CASRGVALTDTQYF. CDR3 bases: TGTGCCAGCCGCGGGGTAGCCCTCACAGATACGCAGTATTTT.